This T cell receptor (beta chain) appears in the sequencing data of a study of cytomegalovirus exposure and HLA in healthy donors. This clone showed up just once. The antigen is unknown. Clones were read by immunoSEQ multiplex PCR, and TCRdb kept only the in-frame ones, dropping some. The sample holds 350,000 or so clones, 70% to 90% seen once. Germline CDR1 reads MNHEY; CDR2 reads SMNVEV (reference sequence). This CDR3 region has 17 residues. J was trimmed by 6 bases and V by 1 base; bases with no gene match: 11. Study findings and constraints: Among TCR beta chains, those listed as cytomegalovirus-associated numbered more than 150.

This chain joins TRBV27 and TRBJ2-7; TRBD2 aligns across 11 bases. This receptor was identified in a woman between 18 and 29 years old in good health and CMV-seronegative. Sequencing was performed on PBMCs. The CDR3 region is CASSLWAPYSGRGEQYF. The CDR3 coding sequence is TGTGCCAGCAGTTTATGGGCCCCATATAGCGGGAGGGGCGAGCAGTACTTC.